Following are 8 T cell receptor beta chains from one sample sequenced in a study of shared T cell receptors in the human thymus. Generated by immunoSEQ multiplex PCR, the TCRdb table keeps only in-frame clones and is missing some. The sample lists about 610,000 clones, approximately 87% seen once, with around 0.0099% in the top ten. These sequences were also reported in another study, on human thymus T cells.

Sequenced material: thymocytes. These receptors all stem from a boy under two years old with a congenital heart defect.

CDR3 protein: CASSQGTSCNEQFF. In nucleotides, the CDR3 is TGTGCCAGCAGCCAGGGGACTAGCTGCAATGAGCAGTTCTTC. V is TRBV4-2 and J is TRBJ2-1, with TRBD2 matching 9 bases. From germline, CDR1 is LGHNA and CDR2 YNFKEQ. The length of the CDR3 is 14 residues. Trimming at V came to 3 bases and at J to 6 bases, leaving 3 bases not matched to a gene.

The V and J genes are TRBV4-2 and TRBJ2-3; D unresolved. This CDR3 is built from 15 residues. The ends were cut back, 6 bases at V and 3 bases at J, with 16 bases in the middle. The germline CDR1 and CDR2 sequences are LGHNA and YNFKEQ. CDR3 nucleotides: TGTGCCAGCAGACCCAACCATACTGAGACAGATACGCAGTATTTT. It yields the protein CASRPNHTETDTQYF.

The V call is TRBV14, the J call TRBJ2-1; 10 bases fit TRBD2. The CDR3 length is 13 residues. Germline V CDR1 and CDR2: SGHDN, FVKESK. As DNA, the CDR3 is TGTGCTTCCCCGGGTCTAGCGGGGGCGGGGGGGTTCTTC. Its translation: CASPGLAGAGGFF. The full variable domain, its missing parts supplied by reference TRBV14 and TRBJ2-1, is EAGVTQFPSHSVIEKGQTVTLRCDPISGHDNLYWYRRVMGKEIKFLLHFVKESKQDESGMPNNRFLAERTGGTYSTLKVQPAELEDSGVYFCASPGLAGAGGFFGPGTRLTVL.

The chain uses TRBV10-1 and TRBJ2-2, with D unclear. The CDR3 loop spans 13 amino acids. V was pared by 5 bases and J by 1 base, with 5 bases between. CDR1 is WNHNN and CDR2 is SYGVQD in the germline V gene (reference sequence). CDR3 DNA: TGCGCCAGCAGTCCTAGGAACACCGGGGAGCTGTTTTTT. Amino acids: CASSPRNTGELFF.

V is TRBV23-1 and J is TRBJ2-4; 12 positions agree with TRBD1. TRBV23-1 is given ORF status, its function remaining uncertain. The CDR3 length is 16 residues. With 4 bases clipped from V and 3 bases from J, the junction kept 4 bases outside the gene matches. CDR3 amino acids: CASSRDRGPYKNIQYF. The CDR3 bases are TGCGCCAGCAGTCGGGACAGGGGGCCCTACAAAAACATTCAGTACTTC.

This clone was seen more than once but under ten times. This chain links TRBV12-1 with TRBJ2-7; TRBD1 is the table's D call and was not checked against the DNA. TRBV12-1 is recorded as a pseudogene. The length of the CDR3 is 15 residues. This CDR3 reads CASSFDPGQSYEQYF. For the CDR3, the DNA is TGTGCCAGCAGCTTTGACCCGGGACAGAGCTACGAGCAGTACTTC.

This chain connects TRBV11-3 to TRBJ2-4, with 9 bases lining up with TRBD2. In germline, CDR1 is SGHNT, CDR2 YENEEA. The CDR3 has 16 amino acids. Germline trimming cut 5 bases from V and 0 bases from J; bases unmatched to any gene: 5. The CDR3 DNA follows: TGTGCCAGCAGCAATCTAGCGGGACTAGCCAAAAACATTCAGTACTTC. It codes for CASSNLAGLAKNIQYF.

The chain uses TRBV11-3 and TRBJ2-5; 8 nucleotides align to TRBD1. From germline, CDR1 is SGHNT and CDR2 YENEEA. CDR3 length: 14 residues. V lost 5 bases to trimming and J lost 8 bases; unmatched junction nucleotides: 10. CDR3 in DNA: TGTGCCAGCAGCCCTAGAGGACAGGGACGCACCCAGTACTTC. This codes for CASSPRGQGRTQYF.